One sample yielded the 8 T cell receptor beta chains listed below, sequenced in a study of blood T cell repertoires in COVID-19. TCRdb keeps only in-frame clones here, not all; method: immunoSEQ multiplex PCR. The data contain about 150,000 clones, about nine tenths of them singletons. The sample comprised PBMCs or T cells enriched from blood (not recorded which). These receptors were collected from a woman between 40 and 50 years old who had been exposed to COVID-19.

The V gene is TRBV11-3, the J gene TRBJ1-1; tentatively, D is TRBD1 (5 bases). The V end lost 2 bases, the J end lost 1 base, and 8 bases lay between the germline ends. This CDR3 has 14 amino acids. The V gene's germline CDR1 is SGHNT and CDR2 YENEEA. The DNA of the CDR3 is TGTGCCAGCAGCTTATCTGACAGGAACACTGAAGCTTTCTTT. It codes for CASSLSDRNTEAFF.

This chain uses TRBV6-2 or TRBV6-3 with TRBJ2-7; 8 nucleotides line up with TRBD1. CDR3 length equals 15 residues. Looked up from germline, CDR1 is MNHEY and CDR2 is SVGEGT. The trim removed 0 bases at V and 7 bases at J, leaving 8 bases unmatched. Here the CDR3 reads CASSYSVQGAREQYF. Written as DNA, the CDR3 is TGTGCCAGCAGTTACTCGGTTCAGGGGGCGCGGGAGCAGTACTTC.

The chain couples TRBV5-1 to TRBJ2-1; 10 bases agree with TRBD1. Germline assignment: CDR1 SGHRS and CDR2 YFSETQ. CDR3 length equals 14 residues. J lost 8 bases, V lost 4 bases, and 6 bases had no gene match. The CDR3 sequence: CASSRDRGSHEQFF. In DNA, the CDR3 is TGCGCCAGCAGCCGGGACAGGGGATCCCATGAGCAGTTCTTC.

The CDR3 sequence: CASSSPTGGKLYEQYF. CDR3 DNA: TGTGCCAGCAGCTCCCCTACAGGGGGAAAGCTCTACGAGCAGTACTTC. The V call is TRBV7-9, the J call TRBJ2-7, with TRBD1 identical over 8 bases. J lost 3 bases, V lost 4 bases, and 11 bases had no gene match. The V gene's germline CDR1 is SEHNR and CDR2 FQNEAQ (reference sequence). The length of the CDR3 is 16 residues.

The genes are TRBV4-3 and TRBJ2-2; possible D gene TRBD1, 7 bases. This CDR3 is built from 15 residues. The V end was cut by 4 bases, the J end by 5 bases, with 14 bases between. The germline V gene has CDR1 LGHNA and CDR2 YSLEER. The CDR3 coding sequence is TGCGCCAGCAGCCTTACGACAGGGAGGACCGGGGAGCTGTTTTTT. This encodes CASSLTTGRTGELFF.

The V and J genes are TRBV27 and TRBJ2-2, with 7 bases fitting TRBD2. V gave up 5 bases and J gave up 8 bases; unmatched junction bases: 8. The CDR3 extends over 14 amino acids. CDR1 MNHEY and CDR2 SMNVEV come from the germline V gene (reference sequence). CDR3 coding DNA: TGTGCCAGCAGTCCGACTAGCCCCTCAGGGGAGCTGTTTTTT. This gives the protein CASSPTSPSGELFF.

The V and J genes are TRBV25-1 and TRBJ2-1; 9 bases fit TRBD1. The CDR3 has 15 amino acids. The V and J ends lost 5 bases and 6 bases, in that order; junction bases with no gene match: 8. Per germline, CDR1 MGHDK and CDR2 SYGVNS. In nucleotides, the CDR3 is TGTGCCAGCAGTCCCGGACAGGGGATGATCAATGAGCAGTTCTTC. The encoded protein is CASSPGQGMINEQFF.

The chain is built from TRBV4-1 and TRBJ2-3, with TRBD2 identical over 8 bases. Unmatched junction bases numbered 8, after V lost 4 bases and J lost 2 bases. CDR1 and CDR2 from the germline V gene are MGHRA and YSYEKL. CDR3 length: 16 amino acids. The chain's CDR3 is CASSPTTSGNTDTQYF. In nucleotides, the CDR3 is TGCGCCAGCAGCCCAACCACTAGCGGAAACACAGATACGCAGTATTTT.